The 21 T cell receptor beta chains below all came from one sample that was sequenced in a study of neoadjuvant anti-PD-1 for oral cavity cancer (dated by TCRdb to the early 2020s). The sample's time point label, decoded: after neoadjuvant nivolumab, at surgical resection. Libraries were built with the immunoSEQ multiplex PCR assay. Entries here come from immuneACCESS through TCRdb and include only in-frame sequences with V and J called. Some clones fail to appear in such tables; in the studies checked, an unresolved V gene covers under half of the shortfall, and the cause of the remainder is unknown. In all, the sample holds around 13,000 clones, and roughly 77% of those were seen once. The leading ten clones occupy over 2% of the sample. Material: PBMCs, obtained after nivolumab (anti-PD-1) treatment. The source of these receptors is a person aged 40 to 85 with oral cavity squamous cell carcinoma.

The sample holds one count of this clone. The chain joins TRBV15 to TRBJ1-1; possible D gene TRBD1, 5 bases. Germline V gene lookup returns CDR1 LNHNV and CDR2 YYDKDF (reference sequence). The germline V and J ends were trimmed by 3 bases and 4 bases, with 12 bases remaining between them. CDR3 length: 14 amino acids. The CDR3 spells CATSSPSGGTEAFF. Here the CDR3 DNA reads TGTGCCACCAGCAGCCCTTCGGGGGGCACTGAAGCTTTCTTT.

This chain joins TRBV7-9 and TRBJ2-7, with 9 bases aligning to TRBD1. The CDR3 length is 17 residues. V shed 2 bases and J 10 bases; nucleotides not matched to a gene: 18. Germline assignment: CDR1 SEHNR and CDR2 FQNEAQ (reference sequence). The CDR3: CASSLRESGTGSGRQYF. CDR3 DNA: TGTGCCAGCAGCTTAAGGGAATCCGGGACAGGGTCGGGCCGTCAGTACTTC.

The rearrangement joins TRBV9 to TRBJ1-4; 7 bases are a match to TRBD1. Germline V CDR1 and CDR2: SGDLS, YYNGEE. Unmatched junction bases numbered 7, after V lost 3 bases and J lost 8 bases. CDR3 length equals 14 residues. The CDR3 bases are TGTGCCAGCAGCGCGAGGGGGCTGGGAGAAAAACTGTTTTTT. Its protein product is CASSARGLGEKLFF. Combining the CDR3 with reference TRBV9 and TRBJ1-4 gives the whole variable domain DSGVTQTPKHLITATGQRVTLRCSPRSGDLSVYWYQQSLDQGLQFLIQYYNGEERAKGNILERFSAQQFPDLHSELNLSSLELGDSALYFCASSARGLGEKLFFGSGTQLSVL.

For the CDR3, the DNA is TGCGCCAGCAGCCAAGGTCCACAGACCTATGGCTACACCTTC. It yields the protein CASSQGPQTYGYTF. V and J are TRBV4-1 and TRBJ1-2; D not resolved. V was clipped by 1 base and J by 4 bases, with 10 bases between them. This CDR3 is 14 amino acids long. Germline CDR1 is MGHRA and CDR2 is YSYEKL.

The rearrangement links TRBV30 to TRBJ1-1, with a weak D call TRBD1 (5 bases). The CDR3 sequence is 11 residues long. V was cut by 2 bases and J by 7 bases, with 8 bases left in between. Germline CDR1 and CDR2: GTSNPN and SVGIG (reference sequence). The CDR3 DNA reads as TGTGCCTGGAGTCAAGACAGTGAAGCTTTCTTT. Amino acid sequence: CAWSQDSEAFF.

The chain couples TRBV4-2 to TRBJ2-2, with D unresolved. Germline V gene data show CDR1 as LGHNA and CDR2 as YNFKEQ. There are 17 residues in the CDR3. Between the trimmed V and J ends, which lost 2 bases and 0 bases, there was a span of 13 bases. This CDR3 is CASSQPTENTNTGELFF. The CDR3 DNA sequence: TGTGCCAGCAGCCAACCTACAGAGAACACGAACACCGGGGAGCTGTTTTTT.

V usage is TRBV6-6 and J usage is TRBJ2-4; 7 nucleotides line up with TRBD2. There are 16 residues in the CDR3. Germline CDR1 reads MNHNY; CDR2 reads SVGAGI (reference sequence). V lost 6 bases, J lost 6 bases, and 14 bases stayed unmatched. CDR3 coding DNA: TGTGCCAGCAGAGACTCGGGACTATTAAGTGGAAACATTCAGTACTTC. It is translated as CASRDSGLLSGNIQYF.

This chain joins TRBV7-3 and TRBJ2-1; D is ambiguous. The CDR3 is made up of 13 amino acids. The germline V gene encodes CDR1 SGHTA and CDR2 FQGTGA. The ends were cut back, 2 bases at V and 1 base at J, with 3 bases in the middle. CDR3 sequence: CASSLGSYNEQFF. CDR3 coding DNA: TGTGCCAGCAGCTTAGGATCCTACAATGAGCAGTTCTTC.

The chain combines TRBV7-6 with TRBJ2-7; possibly TRBD2 for D (5 bases). Deletions cut 1 base from V and 7 bases from J, with 20 bases between. Per germline, CDR1 SGHVS and CDR2 FNYEAQ. The CDR3 runs to 16 residues. The CDR3 loop reads CASSLVVSDSRREQYF. The CDR3 DNA reads as TGTGCCAGCAGCTTAGTGGTTAGCGACTCGAGAAGGGAGCAGTACTTC. The variable domain in full, completed from reference TRBV7-6 and TRBJ2-7, reads GAGVSQSPRYKVTKRGQDVALRCDPISGHVSLYWYRQALGQGPEFLTYFNYEAQQDKSGLPNDRFSAERPEGSISTLTIQRTEQRDSAMYRCASSLVVSDSRREQYFGPGTRLTVT.

The chain uses TRBV7-6 and TRBJ2-7, with D possibly being TRBD1 (6 bases). Germline V gene sequence: CDR1 SGHVS, CDR2 FNYEAQ. CDR3 size: 16 residues. V was cut by 5 bases and J by 6 bases, with 23 bases left in between. The CDR3 reads CASSEGAGTRHSEQYF. The DNA for the CDR3 is TGTGCCAGCAGCGAGGGAGCCGGGACAAGGCATTCCGAGCAGTACTTC.

This chain links TRBV27 with TRBJ2-6; the D gene is possibly TRBD1 (6 bases). This CDR3 has 19 residues. Trimming cost V 6 bases and J 0 bases, with 21 bases left between them. Germline CDR1 is MNHEY and CDR2 is SMNVEV (reference sequence). This chain's CDR3 is CASSPRWDTVDSGANVLTF. The CDR3 DNA is TGTGCCAGCAGCCCCCGCTGGGACACGGTAGACTCTGGGGCCAACGTCCTGACTTTC.

V usage is TRBV7-2 and J usage is TRBJ1-5, with D perhaps matching TRBD1 (5 bases). Germline lookup yields CDR1 SGHTA and CDR2 FQGNSA. This CDR3 comprises 14 residues. V lost 5 bases to trimming and J lost 4 bases, with 12 bases between them. For the CDR3, the DNA is TGTGCCAGCAGCCCCATGGGGGGGAATCAGCCCCAGCATTTT. Its translation is CASSPMGGNQPQHF.

The J gene is TRBJ1-2, the V gene TRBV30; unclear D gene. The CDR3 runs 14 residues. CDR1 is GTSNPN and CDR2 is SVGIG in the germline V gene (reference sequence). The V end lost 3 bases, the J end lost 7 bases, and 18 bases lay between the germline ends. In DNA, the CDR3 is TGTGCCTGGAGAAGGTGGGGAAGCGGTAGTGGCTACACCTTC. Translated: CAWRRWGSGSGYTF.

The rearrangement uses TRBV14 and TRBJ1-2, with 7 bases matching TRBD1. The CDR3 is 14 amino acids. After removal of 2 bases from V and 4 bases from J, the junction contained 4 bases not matched to a gene. The germline V gene encodes CDR1 SGHDN and CDR2 FVKESK. The CDR3 nucleotides read TGTGCCAGCAGCCAATCCCGGGACAGCTATGGCTACACCTTC. It yields the protein CASSQSRDSYGYTF.

This clone has only one observation. This chain uses TRBV6-1 with TRBJ1-5; D gene ambiguous. The CDR3 runs 15 residues. Per germline, CDR1 MNHNS and CDR2 SASEGT. Between the trimmed V and J ends, which lost 1 base and 0 bases, there was a span of 7 bases. The CDR3 region is CASSEGWGSNQPQHF. In nucleotides, the CDR3 is TGTGCCAGCAGTGAAGGGTGGGGTAGCAATCAGCCCCAGCATTTT.

The rearrangement links TRBV30 to TRBJ1-3; D gene ambiguous. The germline V and J ends were trimmed by 2 bases and 2 bases, with 7 bases remaining between them. Germline V gene lookup returns CDR1 GTSNPN and CDR2 SVGIG (reference sequence). The CDR3 runs 13 residues. The CDR3 DNA reads as TGTGCCTGGAGTAGAGGGACTGGAAACACCATATATTTT. Protein: CAWSRGTGNTIYF.

CDR3 sequence reads: CASSSPTGGTYEQYF. CDR3 DNA: TGTGCCAGCAGTTCTCCGACAGGGGGCACCTACGAGCAGTACTTC. The rearrangement links TRBV27 to TRBJ2-7; TRBD1 matches at 10 bases. The V gene's germline CDR1 is MNHEY and CDR2 SMNVEV (reference sequence). Trimming cost V 4 bases and J 2 bases; bases outside gene matches: 5. The CDR3 is 15 amino acids.

The DNA of the CDR3 is TGTGCCAGCAGCCCCGCCCTAGCACCTCATATCTACGAGCAGTACTTC. It yields the protein CASSPALAPHIYEQYF. The rearrangement joins TRBV28 to TRBJ2-7, with D possibly TRBD2 on 5 matching bases. This CDR3 region has 16 residues. Germline V gives CDR1 MDHEN, CDR2 SYDVKM. The V end was cut by 6 bases, the J end by 3 bases, with 21 bases between.

The gene calls are TRBV23-1 and TRBJ1-6; weak D call: TRBD1 (5 bases). TRBV23-1 is given ORF status, its function remaining uncertain. V dropped 1 base and J dropped 12 bases, with 13 bases sitting between them. The CDR3 contains 14 residues. CDR3 nucleotide sequence: TGCGCCAGCAGTCAATTCGACAGTGAAATACCCCTCCACTTT. This gives the protein CASSQFDSEIPLHF.

V is TRBV5-1 and J is TRBJ2-1; weak D call: TRBD1 (5 bases). This CDR3 region has 13 residues. The germline gives CDR1 SGHRS, CDR2 YFSETQ. V lost 4 bases to trimming and J lost 6 bases, with 11 bases between them. The chain's CDR3 is CASSQGPLNEQFF. CDR3 nucleotide sequence: TGCGCCAGCAGCCAGGGCCCGCTCAATGAGCAGTTCTTC.

V is TRBV7-9 and J is TRBJ2-1; D possibly corresponds to TRBD2 (6 bases). V lost 0 bases, J lost 0 bases, and 9 bases lay in between. Per the germline V gene, CDR1 is SEHNR and CDR2 is FQNEAQ (reference sequence). This CDR3 comprises 16 residues. The CDR3 nucleotides are TGTGCCAGCAGCTTAGCGGTCGGGAGCTCCTACAATGAGCAGTTCTTC. This codes for CASSLAVGSSYNEQFF.